The 17 T cell receptor beta chains given below trace back to one sample, sequenced in a study of blood T cell repertoires in COVID-19. Repertoires were generated with immunoSEQ multiplex PCR, while TCRdb's copy carries only in-frame clones and drops some. In the table there are 35,000 to 50,000 clones, roughly three quarters of which are singletons. Sequenced input: peripheral blood. The receptors originated from a man between 70 and 80 years old with active or convalescent COVID-19.

The rearrangement links TRBV7-2 to TRBJ2-5, with 11 bases that match TRBD1. CDR1 and CDR2 (germline): SGHTA, FQGNSA. The CDR3 runs to 15 residues. Trimming took 4 bases from V and 7 from J; bases not matched to a gene: 8. The chain's CDR3 is CASSSGQGATATQYF. CDR3 coding DNA: TGTGCCAGCAGCTCTGGACAGGGGGCGACGGCGACCCAGTACTTC.

The gene calls are TRBV3-1 (or the pseudogene TRBV3-2) and TRBJ2-1, with TRBD2 matching 11 bases. The CDR3 has 15 residues. Germline V CDR1 and CDR2: LGHDT, YNNKEL (reference sequence). The V and J ends lost 4 bases and 7 bases, in that order; junction bases with no gene match: 6. Here the CDR3 reads CASSLLAGERNEQFF. CDR3 DNA sequence: TGTGCCAGCAGCCTACTAGCGGGGGAGCGAAATGAGCAGTTCTTC.

V is TRBV7-9 and J is TRBJ2-5; D is perhaps TRBD2 (6 bases). CDR3 length: 13 residues. CDR1 and CDR2 (germline): SEHNR, FQNEAQ (reference sequence). The V gene lost 3 bases and the J gene lost 5 bases, with 10 bases spanning the gap. CDR3 loop: CASSFGRGETQYF. CDR3 sequence (DNA): TGTGCCAGCAGCTTCGGGCGGGGCGAGACCCAGTACTTC.

The rearrangement links TRBV7-8 to TRBJ1-2; TRBD1 might be the D (6 bases). This CDR3 spans 13 amino acids. Trimming left V 1 base short and J 6 bases short, with 9 bases between. Germline V gene lookup returns CDR1 SGHVS and CDR2 FQNEAQ. The CDR3 reads CASSLGTENGYTF. CDR3 coding DNA: TGTGCCAGCAGCTTAGGGACAGAGAATGGCTACACCTTC.

V gene TRBV28 combines with J gene TRBJ2-5; D is perhaps TRBD2 (5 bases). Per germline, CDR1 MDHEN and CDR2 SYDVKM. V dropped 5 bases and J dropped 7 bases, with 8 bases sitting between them. There are 11 residues in the CDR3. The DNA of the CDR3 is TGTGCCAGCAGTCCCCGGGGGACCCAGTACTTC. The encoded protein is CASSPRGTQYF.

V gene TRBV4-2 combines with J gene TRBJ1-3; perhaps TRBD1 as D (5 bases). Between the trimmed V and J ends, which lost 2 bases and 4 bases, there was a span of 18 bases. CDR3 length: 17 residues. Germline CDR1 LGHNA, CDR2 YNFKEQ. The CDR3 DNA reads TGTGCCAGCAGCCAACAGCAGGGTAGAACTTTAGGAAACACCATATATTTT. Its translation is CASSQQQGRTLGNTIYF.

The V gene is TRBV9, the J gene TRBJ1-1, with TRBD1 matching over 8 bases. CDR1 and CDR2 from the germline V gene are SGDLS and YYNGEE. Losses at the gene ends were 0 bases for V and 0 bases for J; bases not matched to a gene: 1. CDR3 length: 15 residues. The CDR3 DNA follows: TGTGCCAGCAGCGTAGCGACAGGGGTGAACACTGAAGCTTTCTTT. Residues: CASSVATGVNTEAFF.

The chain employs TRBV19 and TRBJ1-1, with D uncertain. This CDR3 is built from 14 residues. V was pared by 8 bases and J by 0 bases, with 13 bases between. Looked up from germline, CDR1 is LNHDA and CDR2 is SQIVND (reference sequence). The CDR3 DNA sequence: TGTGCCAGTTCCCCCACACGGGTGAACACTGAAGCTTTCTTT. Protein product: CASSPTRVNTEAFF.

This clone was recorded only once. The CDR3 protein is CASSQGQVYGYTF. CDR3 nucleotides: TGTGCCAGCAGCCAAGGACAAGTCTATGGCTACACCTTC. The V and J genes are TRBV3-1 (or the pseudogene TRBV3-2) and TRBJ1-2; D call uncertain. The germline V gene has CDR1 LGHDT and CDR2 YNNKEL (reference sequence). This CDR3 region has 13 residues. V lost 1 base, J lost 4 bases, and 7 bases lay in between.

The chain recombines TRBV4-1 with TRBJ2-2; D ambiguous. CDR1 is MGHRA and CDR2 is YSYEKL in the germline V gene. CDR3 length: 18 amino acids. The V gene lost 5 bases and the J gene lost 0 bases, with 19 bases spanning the gap. The CDR3 sequence: CASSSRYGIPSNTGELFF. The CDR3 DNA reads TGCGCCAGCAGCTCCCGATACGGTATCCCTTCGAACACCGGGGAGCTGTTTTTT.

CDR3 residues: CASSRSTGLVGYTF. Written as DNA, the CDR3 is TGTGCCAGCAGCAGGTCGACAGGGCTCGTCGGCTACACCTTC. The genes are TRBV3-1 (or the pseudogene TRBV3-2) and TRBJ1-2, with 7 bases lining up with TRBD1. V dropped 5 bases and J dropped 8; count of bases not matched to a gene: 11. This CDR3 contains 14 residues. The germline V gene has CDR1 LGHDT and CDR2 YNNKEL (reference sequence).

The rearrangement uses TRBV5-5 and TRBJ2-7; tentatively, D is TRBD2 (6 bases). Germline V lookup: CDR1 SGHKS, CDR2 YYEKEE (reference sequence). This CDR3 region has 13 residues. Trimming left V 6 bases short and J 13 bases short, with 23 bases between. The CDR3 nucleotides are TGTGCCAGCAACCTAGCGCACGGGGAGATATCTTACTTC. Its protein is CASNLAHGEISYF.

As for this clone: A read error may be the cause here, since a much bigger clone is one base away. This sample includes further DNA sequences coding for the same CDR3. The chain has TRBV5-6 and TRBJ2-7; D perhaps matches TRBD1 (5 bases). The V gene lost 2 bases and the J gene lost 6 bases, with 12 bases spanning the gap. Per the germline V gene, CDR1 is SGHDT and CDR2 is YYEEEE. The CDR3 extends over 13 amino acids. DNA for the CDR3: TGTGCCAGCAGCTTTTCGCTTACAGGCGAGCAGTACTTC. It is translated as CASSFSLTGEQYF.

The chain couples TRBV3-1 (or the pseudogene TRBV3-2) to TRBJ1-4; no definite D call. Germline assignment: CDR1 LGHDT and CDR2 YNNKEL (reference sequence). The CDR3 has 13 residues. The V gene lost 5 bases and the J gene lost 4 bases, with 8 bases spanning the gap. This CDR3 is CASSMRSNEKLFF. The CDR3 DNA sequence: TGTGCCAGCAGCATGCGAAGTAATGAAAAACTGTTTTTT.

The J gene is TRBJ2-2, the V gene TRBV5-1; TRBD2 matches at 7 bases. The CDR3 is 14 residues long. CDR1 and CDR2 from the germline V gene are SGHRS and YFSETQ. The V and J ends lost 8 bases and 0 bases, in that order; junction bases with no gene match: 4. CDR3 residues: CASWRGSNTGELFF. DNA for the CDR3: TGCGCCAGTTGGCGGGGGTCGAACACCGGGGAGCTGTTTTTT.

The chain is built from TRBV30 and TRBJ1-1; tentative D call: TRBD1 (5 bases). Germline V gene sequence: CDR1 GTSNPN, CDR2 SVGIG (reference sequence). The CDR3 is 13 residues long. The ends were cut back, 2 bases at V and 1 base at J, with 8 bases in the middle. CDR3 coding DNA: TGTGCCTGGAGTCGACAGACGAACACTGAAGCTTTCTTT. This sequence encodes CAWSRQTNTEAFF.

This sequence joins TRBV2 and TRBJ1-5, with 7 bases fitting TRBD1. This CDR3 comprises 14 residues. V was pared by 6 bases and J by 3 bases, with 5 bases of the junction left unmatched. Germline V lookup: CDR1 SNHLY, CDR2 FYNNEI. The CDR3 spells CASSVQGNNQPQHF. CDR3 DNA sequence: TGTGCCAGCAGCGTACAGGGGAACAATCAGCCCCAGCATTTT.